This is a list of T cell receptor beta chains from one sample in a study of cytomegalovirus exposure and HLA in healthy donors. Generated by immunoSEQ multiplex PCR, the TCRdb table keeps only in-frame clones and is missing some. This table has fewer than 200,000 clones, around 85% appearing once. Sequencing used PBMCs. These receptors all come from a man younger than 30 in good health and CMV-seropositive. The CDR3 runs from the conserved cysteine through the conserved F or W. Each record gives: clone size, D gene, V gene, J gene, CDR3 protein, CDR3 DNA. D genes are given only for firm matches. A clone size is listed for some rows: how often the clone was seen (once, few, many), or a class if it is expanded.

clone size: .
D gene: .
V gene: TRBV27
J gene: TRBJ2-7
CDR3 protein: CASSLQGAADEQYF
CDR3 DNA: TGTGCCAGCAGTCTACAAGGGGCCGCCGACGAGCAGTACTTC

clone size: .
D gene: TRBD2
V gene: TRBV5-6
J gene: TRBJ2-7
CDR3 protein: CASSLGLAGASYEQYF
CDR3 DNA: TGTGCCAGCAGTCTCGGACTAGCGGGGGCTTCCTACGAGCAGTACTTC

clone size: .
D gene: TRBD1
V gene: TRBV28
J gene: TRBJ2-5
CDR3 protein: CASRGQGRQETQYF
CDR3 DNA: TGTGCCAGCAGGGGACAGGGGAGGCAAGAGACCCAGTACTTC

clone size: once
D gene: .
V gene: TRBV5-4
J gene: TRBJ1-2
CDR3 protein: CATRLSGGWHGYTF
CDR3 DNA: TGTGCCACTCGCCTCTCCGGCGGGTGGCACGGCTACACCTTC

clone size: .
D gene: .
V gene: TRBV19
J gene: TRBJ2-7
CDR3 protein: CASSIVFRSRTYEQYF
CDR3 DNA: TGTGCCAGTAGTATAGTTTTCAGGTCCAGAACCTACGAGCAGTACTTC

clone size: .
D gene: TRBD1
V gene: TRBV19
J gene: TRBJ1-5
CDR3 protein: CASSIGGTVSNQPQHF
CDR3 DNA: TGTGCCAGTAGTATAGGGGGGACAGTTAGCAATCAGCCCCAGCATTTT

clone size: .
D gene: TRBD1
V gene: TRBV28
J gene: TRBJ2-5
CDR3 protein: CASTRQGYQETQYF
CDR3 DNA: TGTGCCAGCACCAGACAGGGGTACCAAGAGACCCAGTACTTC

clone size: .
D gene: .
V gene: TRBV18
J gene: TRBJ2-5
CDR3 protein: CASSPRLYQETQYF
CDR3 DNA: TGTGCCAGCTCACCTCGGTTATACCAAGAGACCCAGTACTTC

clone size: many
D gene: TRBD2
V gene: TRBV30
J gene: TRBJ2-1
CDR3 protein: CAWRIQRGINEQFF
CDR3 DNA: TGTGCCTGGAGGATCCAGCGGGGGATTAATGAGCAGTTCTTC

clone size: .
D gene: TRBD2
V gene: TRBV29-1
J gene: TRBJ2-5
CDR3 protein: CSAVMQRGGAETQYF
CDR3 DNA: TGCAGCGCCGTGATGCAGCGCGGGGGGGCGGAGACCCAGTACTTC

clone size: once
D gene: .
V gene: TRBV6-6
J gene: TRBJ1-2
CDR3 protein: CASTESSPSGYTF
CDR3 DNA: TGTGCCAGCACCGAGTCCTCGCCGAGCGGCTACACCTTC

clone size: .
D gene: TRBD2
V gene: TRBV6-5
J gene: TRBJ2-3
CDR3 protein: CASSYSAGVTDTQYF
CDR3 DNA: TGTGCCAGCAGTTACTCCGCGGGGGTCACAGATACGCAGTATTTT

clone size: .
D gene: .
V gene: TRBV7-5
J gene: TRBJ1-6
CDR3 protein: CARSLSGSSYNSPLHF
CDR3 DNA: TGTGCCAGAAGCTTATCAGGCAGCTCCTATAATTCACCCCTCCACTTT

clone size: .
D gene: TRBD2
V gene: TRBV7-3
J gene: TRBJ2-2
CDR3 protein: CASSLGGRANTGELFF
CDR3 DNA: TGTGCCAGCAGCTTAGGCGGGAGGGCGAACACCGGGGAGCTGTTTTTT

clone size: .
D gene: TRBD2
V gene: TRBV4-2
J gene: TRBJ2-2
CDR3 protein: CASSQRGGHLRDANTGELFF
CDR3 DNA: TGTGCCAGCAGCCAACGGGGGGGACACCTACGGGACGCGAACACCGGGGAGCTGTTTTTT

clone size: .
D gene: TRBD2
V gene: TRBV6-5
J gene: TRBJ2-3
CDR3 protein: CASSYSGTSPPSTQYF
CDR3 DNA: TGTGCCAGCAGTTACTCCGGGACTAGCCCTCCTTCTACGCAGTATTTT

clone size: .
D gene: TRBD1
V gene: TRBV6-6
J gene: TRBJ1-5
CDR3 protein: CASSPTGGFNQPQHF
CDR3 DNA: TGTGCCAGCAGTCCTACAGGGGGCTTCAATCAGCCCCAGCATTTT

clone size: .
D gene: .
V gene: TRBV5-6
J gene: TRBJ1-1
CDR3 protein: CASSLARTVNTEAFF
CDR3 DNA: TGTGCCAGCAGCTTGGCTCGGACAGTGAACACTGAAGCTTTCTTT

clone size: .
D gene: .
V gene: TRBV6-1
J gene: TRBJ1-3
CDR3 protein: CASSEQGIGNTIYF
CDR3 DNA: TGTGCCAGCAGTGAACAGGGGATTGGAAACACCATATATTTT

clone size: .
D gene: TRBD2
V gene: TRBV11-1
J gene: TRBJ2-1
CDR3 protein: CASSLLAGGPGEQFF
CDR3 DNA: TGTGCCAGCAGCTTACTAGCGGGGGGGCCAGGGGAGCAGTTCTTC

clone size: once
D gene: .
V gene: TRBV4-2
J gene: TRBJ2-7
CDR3 protein: CASSPYPGDPEQYF
CDR3 DNA: TGTGCCAGCAGCCCCTATCCGGGGGACCCCGAGCAGTACTTC

clone size: .
D gene: .
V gene: TRBV11-3
J gene: TRBJ2-1
CDR3 protein: CASRGGFYNEQFF
CDR3 DNA: TGTGCCAGCAGAGGCGGGTTCTACAATGAGCAGTTCTTC

clone size: .
D gene: .
V gene: TRBV19
J gene: TRBJ1-2
CDR3 protein: CASRRSLNNYGYTF
CDR3 DNA: TGTGCCAGTAGAAGGAGTCTTAATAACTATGGCTACACCTTC

clone size: .
D gene: TRBD1
V gene: TRBV2
J gene: TRBJ1-6
CDR3 protein: CASSDREVRNSPLHF
CDR3 DNA: TGTGCCAGCTCGGACAGGGAGGTACGAAATTCACCCCTCCACTTT

clone size: .
D gene: .
V gene: TRBV28
J gene: TRBJ2-6
CDR3 protein: CASNPSSELWGANVLTF
CDR3 DNA: TGTGCCAGCAACCCGAGCTCCGAGCTCTGGGGGGCCAACGTCCTGACTTTC

clone size: .
D gene: .
V gene: TRBV9
J gene: TRBJ2-3
CDR3 protein: CASSVGGRGSDTQYF
CDR3 DNA: TGTGCCAGCAGCGTAGGTGGGAGAGGATCAGATACGCAGTATTTT

clone size: .
D gene: .
V gene: TRBV28
J gene: TRBJ1-2
CDR3 protein: CASSPGWGYTF
CDR3 DNA: TGTGCCAGCAGTCCGGGTTGGGGCTACACCTTC

clone size: .
D gene: .
V gene: TRBV5-5
J gene: TRBJ2-1
CDR3 protein: CASSLGGQGRDEQFF
CDR3 DNA: TGTGCCAGCAGCTTGGGGGGGCAGGGGAGGGATGAGCAGTTCTTC

clone size: .
D gene: .
V gene: TRBV7-3
J gene: TRBJ1-2
CDR3 protein: CASSLGHPGAGYTF
CDR3 DNA: TGTGCCAGCAGCTTAGGGCATCCGGGAGCGGGCTACACCTTC

clone size: .
D gene: .
V gene: TRBV5-1
J gene: TRBJ1-4
CDR3 protein: CASSLGGNEKLFF
CDR3 DNA: TGCGCCAGCAGCTTGGGCGGTAATGAAAAACTGTTTTTT

clone size: .
D gene: TRBD1
V gene: TRBV7-6
J gene: TRBJ2-5
CDR3 protein: CASSPYPPGQGGPRNQETQYF
CDR3 DNA: TGTGCCAGCAGCCCATATCCCCCTGGACAGGGGGGTCCCAGAAACCAAGAGACCCAGTACTTC

clone size: .
D gene: TRBD2
V gene: TRBV7-2
J gene: TRBJ2-5
CDR3 protein: CASSPSGGAKETQYF
CDR3 DNA: TGTGCCAGCAGCCCTAGCGGGGGGGCCAAAGAGACCCAGTACTTC

clone size: .
D gene: .
V gene: TRBV28
J gene: TRBJ2-3
CDR3 protein: CASSSLGQKADTQYF
CDR3 DNA: TGTGCCAGCAGTTCCCTCGGACAGAAAGCAGATACGCAGTATTTT

clone size: .
D gene: TRBD1
V gene: TRBV6-5
J gene: TRBJ1-1
CDR3 protein: CASTAGQRNTEAFF
CDR3 DNA: TGTGCCAGCACCGCGGGACAGAGGAACACTGAAGCTTTCTTT

clone size: .
D gene: .
V gene: TRBV13
J gene: TRBJ1-1
CDR3 protein: CASRTLGSWATEAFF
CDR3 DNA: TGTGCCAGCAGGACGCTAGGGAGTTGGGCGACTGAAGCTTTCTTT

clone size: .
D gene: .
V gene: TRBV7-9
J gene: TRBJ2-5
CDR3 protein: CASSFRIAQETQYF
CDR3 DNA: TGTGCCAGCAGCTTCCGTATAGCTCAAGAGACCCAGTACTTC

clone size: .
D gene: .
V gene: TRBV11-2
J gene: TRBJ1-4
CDR3 protein: CASSLNPRYEKLFF
CDR3 DNA: TGTGCCAGCAGCTTAAACCCGAGATACGAAAAACTGTTTTTT

clone size: .
D gene: TRBD1
V gene: TRBV5-1
J gene: TRBJ2-2
CDR3 protein: CASSSGQGRTGELFF
CDR3 DNA: TGCGCCAGCAGCTCTGGACAGGGACGCACCGGGGAGCTGTTTTTT

clone size: .
D gene: .
V gene: TRBV6-1
J gene: TRBJ2-7
CDR3 protein: CASRQIGEGAYEQYF
CDR3 DNA: TGTGCCAGCAGGCAAATTGGGGAGGGGGCCTACGAGCAGTACTTC

clone size: .
D gene: .
V gene: TRBV7-3
J gene: TRBJ2-3
CDR3 protein: CASSPGSLDTDTQYF
CDR3 DNA: TGTGCCAGCAGCCCGGGGAGCCTAGACACAGATACGCAGTATTTT

clone size: .
D gene: .
V gene: TRBV5-8
J gene: TRBJ2-2
CDR3 protein: CASLTDTGELFF
CDR3 DNA: TGTGCCAGCCTGACAGACACCGGGGAGCTGTTTTTT

clone size: .
D gene: .
V gene: TRBV25-1
J gene: TRBJ1-1
CDR3 protein: CASSVRAITPWNTEAFF
CDR3 DNA: TGTGCCAGCAGTGTGAGGGCCATCACTCCGTGGAACACTGAAGCTTTCTTT

clone size: once
D gene: TRBD2
V gene: TRBV30
J gene: TRBJ2-3
CDR3 protein: CAWSELSGRRNF
CDR3 DNA: TGTGCCTGGAGTGAGTTGAGCGGGAGGAGGAATTTT

clone size: .
D gene: TRBD2
V gene: TRBV28
J gene: TRBJ2-1
CDR3 protein: CASSLWQRGSYNEQFF
CDR3 DNA: TGTGCCAGCAGTTTATGGCAGCGGGGCTCCTACAATGAGCAGTTCTTC

clone size: .
D gene: .
V gene: TRBV10-1
J gene: TRBJ1-2
CDR3 protein: CASSEDRSRGYTF
CDR3 DNA: TGCGCCAGCAGTGAGGACAGATCGCGGGGCTACACCTTC

clone size: .
D gene: .
V gene: TRBV25-1
J gene: TRBJ1-1
CDR3 protein: CASSRENTEAFF
CDR3 DNA: TGTGCCAGCAGCCGAGAGAACACTGAAGCTTTCTTT

clone size: .
D gene: TRBD1
V gene: TRBV4-1
J gene: TRBJ1-4
CDR3 protein: CASSLTGTNEKLFF
CDR3 DNA: TGCGCCAGCAGCCTGACAGGGACTAATGAAAAACTGTTTTTT

clone size: .
D gene: TRBD1
V gene: TRBV28
J gene: TRBJ2-5
CDR3 protein: CASGGTGYQETQYF
CDR3 DNA: TGTGCCAGCGGGGGGACAGGGTACCAAGAGACCCAGTACTTC

clone size: .
D gene: .
V gene: TRBV6-6
J gene: TRBJ1-1
CDR3 protein: CASSWREGEAFF
CDR3 DNA: TGTGCCAGCAGTTGGAGGGAAGGTGAAGCTTTCTTT